The source of this T cell receptor beta chain is a study of shared clonotypes between healthy human individuals. Between the trimmed V and J ends, which lost 2 bases and 6 bases, there was a span of 11 bases. Germline loops: CDR1 MNHEY, CDR2 SVGAGI. The CDR3 runs 13 residues. CD45RO negativity and positive selection for CCR7 defined naive CD8 cells, a population that excluded terminally differentiated effector memory CD45RA+ cells. Regarding this clone: Its antigen is unidentified.

Only in-frame clones appear in the TCRdb table, and some are missing; sequencing was by immunoSEQ multiplex PCR. The repertoire consists of hundreds of thousands of clones, with roughly 95% occurring once and the leading ten covering over 0.095%. Study results and limitations: Four donors had roughly 5% of their naive CD4 clonotypes in common.

The V call is TRBV6-5, the J call TRBJ2-7, with D possibly matching TRBD2 (5 bases). The sequence was obtained from a woman in her twenties or thirties in good health. The specimen sequenced was naive CD8+ T cells sorted from blood. The CDR3 sequence is CASSYGRGREQYF. The CDR3 nucleotides are TGTGCCAGCAGTTACGGGCGCGGGCGCGAGCAGTACTTC.